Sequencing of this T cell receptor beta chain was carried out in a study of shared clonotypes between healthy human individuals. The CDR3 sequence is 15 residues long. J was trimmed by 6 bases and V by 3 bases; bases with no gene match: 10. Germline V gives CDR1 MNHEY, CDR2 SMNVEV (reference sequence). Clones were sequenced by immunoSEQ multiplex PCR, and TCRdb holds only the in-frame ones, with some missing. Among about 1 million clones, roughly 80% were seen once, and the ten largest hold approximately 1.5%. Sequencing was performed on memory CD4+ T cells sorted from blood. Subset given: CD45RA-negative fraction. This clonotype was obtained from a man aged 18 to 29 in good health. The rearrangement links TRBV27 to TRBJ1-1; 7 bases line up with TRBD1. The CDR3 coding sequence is TGTGCCAGCAGTTTTTCGGGACAGTGGCCCTCTGAAGCTTTCTTT. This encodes CASSFSGQWPSEAFF.